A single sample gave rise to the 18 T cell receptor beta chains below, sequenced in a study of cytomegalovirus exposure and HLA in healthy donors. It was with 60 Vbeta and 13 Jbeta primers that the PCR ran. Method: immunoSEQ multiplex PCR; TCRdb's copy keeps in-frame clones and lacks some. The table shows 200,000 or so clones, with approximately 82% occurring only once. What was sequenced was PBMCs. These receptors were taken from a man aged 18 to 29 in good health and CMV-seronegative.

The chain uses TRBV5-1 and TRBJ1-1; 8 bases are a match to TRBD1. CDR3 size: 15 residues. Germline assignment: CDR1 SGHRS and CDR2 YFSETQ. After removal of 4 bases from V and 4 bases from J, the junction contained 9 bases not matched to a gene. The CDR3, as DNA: TGCGCCAGCAGCGTCCCCGGAACAGGGGGCACTGAAGCTTTCTTT. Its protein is CASSVPGTGGTEAFF. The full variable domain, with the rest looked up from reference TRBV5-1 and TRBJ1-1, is KAGVTQTPRYLIKTRGQQVTLSCSPISGHRSVSWYQQTPGQGLQFLFEYFSETQRNKGNFPGRFSGRQFSNSRSEMNVSTLELGDSALYLCASSVPGTGGTEAFFGQGTRLTVV.

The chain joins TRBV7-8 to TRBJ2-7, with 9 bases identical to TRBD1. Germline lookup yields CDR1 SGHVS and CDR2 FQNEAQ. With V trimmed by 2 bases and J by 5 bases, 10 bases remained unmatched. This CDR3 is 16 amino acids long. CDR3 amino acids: CASSLSPGTGYHEQYF. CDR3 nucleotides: TGTGCCAGCAGCTTATCCCCCGGGACAGGGTACCACGAGCAGTACTTC.

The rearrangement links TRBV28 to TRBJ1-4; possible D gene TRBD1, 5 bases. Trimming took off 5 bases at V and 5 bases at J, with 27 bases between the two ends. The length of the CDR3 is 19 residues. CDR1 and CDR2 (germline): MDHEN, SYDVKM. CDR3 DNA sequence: TGTGCCAGCAGTCGCCGGACAATCAGGCGCGACGTGGTAAATGAAAAACTGTTTTTT. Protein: CASSRRTIRRDVVNEKLFF. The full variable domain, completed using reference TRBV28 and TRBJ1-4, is DVKVTQSSRYLVKRTGEKVFLECVQDMDHENMFWYRQDPGLGLRLIYFSYDVKMKEKGDIPEGYSVSREKKERFSLILESASTNQTSMYLCASSRRTIRRDVVNEKLFFGSGTQLSVL.

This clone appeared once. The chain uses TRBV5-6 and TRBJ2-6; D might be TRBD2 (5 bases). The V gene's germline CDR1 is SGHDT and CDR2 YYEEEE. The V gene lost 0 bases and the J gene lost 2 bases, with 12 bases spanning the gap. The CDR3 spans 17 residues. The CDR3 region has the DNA TGTGCCAGCAGCTTGGATAGCGCCGGTACTGGGGCCAACGTCCTGACTTTC. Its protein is CASSLDSAGTGANVLTF.

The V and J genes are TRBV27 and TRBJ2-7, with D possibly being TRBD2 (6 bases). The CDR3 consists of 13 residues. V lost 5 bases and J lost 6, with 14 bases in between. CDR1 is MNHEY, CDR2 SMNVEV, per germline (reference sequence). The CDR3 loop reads CASSPRGGREQYF. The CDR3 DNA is TGTGCCAGCAGTCCCCGGGGAGGTCGCGAGCAGTACTTC.

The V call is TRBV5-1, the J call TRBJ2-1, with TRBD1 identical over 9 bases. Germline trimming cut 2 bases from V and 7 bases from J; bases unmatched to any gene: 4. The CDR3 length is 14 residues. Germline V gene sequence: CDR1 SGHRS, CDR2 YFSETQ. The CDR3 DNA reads TGCGCCAGCAGCTTCGGGACAGGGAGTAATGAGCAGTTCTTC. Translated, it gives CASSFGTGSNEQFF.

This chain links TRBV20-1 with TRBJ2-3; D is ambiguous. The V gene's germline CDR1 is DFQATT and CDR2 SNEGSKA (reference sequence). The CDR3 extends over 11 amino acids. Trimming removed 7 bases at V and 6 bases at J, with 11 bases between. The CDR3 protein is CSGALPDTQYF. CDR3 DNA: TGCAGTGGGGCCCTCCCGGATACGCAGTATTTT.

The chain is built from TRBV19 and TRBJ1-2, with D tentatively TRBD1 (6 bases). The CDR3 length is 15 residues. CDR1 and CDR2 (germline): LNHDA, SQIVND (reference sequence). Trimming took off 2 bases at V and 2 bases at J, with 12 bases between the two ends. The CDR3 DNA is TGTGCCAGTAGTATAACAGGTCAGGGGAACTATGGCTACACCTTC. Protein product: CASSITGQGNYGYTF.

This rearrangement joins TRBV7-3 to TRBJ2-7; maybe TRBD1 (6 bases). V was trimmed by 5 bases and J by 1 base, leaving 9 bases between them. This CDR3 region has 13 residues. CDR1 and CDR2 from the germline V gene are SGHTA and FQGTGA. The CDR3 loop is CASSPGTSYEQYF. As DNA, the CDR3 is TGTGCCAGCAGCCCCGGGACATCCTACGAGCAGTACTTC. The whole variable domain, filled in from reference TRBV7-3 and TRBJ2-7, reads GAGVSQTPSNKVTEKGKYVELRCDPISGHTALYWYRQSLGQGPEFLIYFQGTGAADDSGLPNDRFFAVRPEGSVSTLKIQRTERGDSAVYLCASSPGTSYEQYFGPGTRLTVT.

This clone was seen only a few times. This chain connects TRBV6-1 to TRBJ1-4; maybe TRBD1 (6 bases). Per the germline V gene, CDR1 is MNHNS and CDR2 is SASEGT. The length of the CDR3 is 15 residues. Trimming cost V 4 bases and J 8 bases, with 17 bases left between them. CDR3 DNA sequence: TGTGCCAGCAGTGCCTGGACAGAGGTTTTCGAAAAACTGTTTTTT. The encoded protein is CASSAWTEVFEKLFF.

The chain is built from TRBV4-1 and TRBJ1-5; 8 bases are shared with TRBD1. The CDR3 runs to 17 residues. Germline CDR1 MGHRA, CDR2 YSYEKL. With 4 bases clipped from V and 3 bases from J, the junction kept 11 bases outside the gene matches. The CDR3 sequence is CASSLPMSRGLNQPQHF. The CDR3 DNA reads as TGCGCCAGCAGCCTCCCCATGAGCAGGGGGCTCAATCAGCCCCAGCATTTT.

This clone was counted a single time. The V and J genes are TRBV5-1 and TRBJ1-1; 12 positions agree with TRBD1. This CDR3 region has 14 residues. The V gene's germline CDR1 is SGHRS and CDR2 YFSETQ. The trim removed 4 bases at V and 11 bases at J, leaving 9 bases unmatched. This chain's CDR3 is CASSQGQGAMAAFF. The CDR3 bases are TGCGCCAGCAGCCAGGGACAGGGGGCCATGGCGGCTTTCTTT. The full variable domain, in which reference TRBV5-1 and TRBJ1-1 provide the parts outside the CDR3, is KAGVTQTPRYLIKTRGQQVTLSCSPISGHRSVSWYQQTPGQGLQFLFEYFSETQRNKGNFPGRFSGRQFSNSRSEMNVSTLELGDSALYLCASSQGQGAMAAFFGQGTRLTVV.

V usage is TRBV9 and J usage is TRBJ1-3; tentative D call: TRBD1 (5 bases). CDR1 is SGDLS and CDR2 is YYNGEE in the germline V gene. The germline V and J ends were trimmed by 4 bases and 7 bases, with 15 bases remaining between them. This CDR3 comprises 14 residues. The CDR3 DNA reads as TGTGCCAGCAGCCCCGCCTGGGACTACAACACCATATATTTT. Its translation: CASSPAWDYNTIYF.

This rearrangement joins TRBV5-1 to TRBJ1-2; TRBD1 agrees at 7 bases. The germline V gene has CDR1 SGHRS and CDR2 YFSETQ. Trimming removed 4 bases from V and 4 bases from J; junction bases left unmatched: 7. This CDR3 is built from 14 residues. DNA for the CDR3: TGCGCCAGCAGCCCGGACAGGACTGTCTATGGCTACACCTTC. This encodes CASSPDRTVYGYTF.

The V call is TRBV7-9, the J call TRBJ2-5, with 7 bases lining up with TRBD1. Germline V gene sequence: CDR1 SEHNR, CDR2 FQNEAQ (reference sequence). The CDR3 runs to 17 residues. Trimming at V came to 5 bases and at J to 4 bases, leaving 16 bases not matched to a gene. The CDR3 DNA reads TGTGCCAGCAGCCGAAATCCCCCGGGACAGAGAAGAGAGACCCAGTACTTC. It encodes CASSRNPPGQRRETQYF. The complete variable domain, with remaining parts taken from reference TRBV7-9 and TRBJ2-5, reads DTGVSQNPRHKITKRGQNVTFRCDPISEHNRLYWYRQTLGQGPEFLTYFQNEAQLEKSRLLSDRFSAERPKGSFSTLEIQRTEQGDSAMYLCASSRNPPGQRRETQYFGPGTRLLVL.

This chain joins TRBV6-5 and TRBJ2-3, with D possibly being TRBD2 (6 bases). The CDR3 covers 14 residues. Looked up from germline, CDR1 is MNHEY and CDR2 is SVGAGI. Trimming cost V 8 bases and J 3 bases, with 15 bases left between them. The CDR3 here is CASALAIGTDTQYF. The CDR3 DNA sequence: TGTGCCAGCGCGCTAGCGATAGGGACAGATACGCAGTATTTT.

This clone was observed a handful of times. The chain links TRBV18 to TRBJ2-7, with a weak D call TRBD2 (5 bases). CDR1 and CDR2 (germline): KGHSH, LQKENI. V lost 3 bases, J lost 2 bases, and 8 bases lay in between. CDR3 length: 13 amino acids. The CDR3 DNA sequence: TGTGCCAGCTCACCCGCAGCGGCCTACGAGCAGTACTTC. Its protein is CASSPAAAYEQYF.

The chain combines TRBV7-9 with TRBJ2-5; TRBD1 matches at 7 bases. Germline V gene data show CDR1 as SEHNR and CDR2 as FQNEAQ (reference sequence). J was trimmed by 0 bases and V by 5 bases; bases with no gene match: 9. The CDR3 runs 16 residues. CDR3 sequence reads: CASSPGTAMYQETQYF. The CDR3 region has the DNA TGTGCCAGCAGCCCTGGGACAGCAATGTACCAAGAGACCCAGTACTTC.